This T cell receptor beta chain was captured in a study of blood T cell repertoires in COVID-19. Profiling relied on immunoSEQ multiplex PCR, and the TCRdb table lists in-frame clones only, not all of them. The top ten clones hold about 1.5% of a sample with roughly 150,000 clones, approximately 80% of them seen once. Contact with a PCR-confirmed or clinician-diagnosed COVID-19 case occurred within 2 weeks of entry. The CDR3 length is 13 residues. Deletions cut 0 bases from V and 5 bases from J, with 7 bases between. Germline CDR1 and CDR2: MNHEY and SVGAGI. V usage is TRBV6-5 and J usage is TRBJ2-5; maybe TRBD2 (6 bases). This TCR derives from a woman under 30 who had been exposed to COVID-19. Sequencing was performed on PBMCs or T cells enriched from blood (not recorded which). The CDR3 nucleotides read TGTGCCAGCAGTTACTCAGGGAGGGAGACCCAGTACTTC. It encodes CASSYSGRETQYF.